The 8 T cell receptor beta chains below were found in one sample sequenced in a study of T-cell reconstitution after alpha-beta-depleted transplantation in children (TCRdb year 2016). According to the study, the label for this sample's treatment or condition signals: allogeneic hematopoietic cell transplantation with graft depleted of TCRalphabeta T cells and CD19 B cells. Libraries were prepared through PCR. TCRdb records Illumina HiSeq 2500 as the sequencer. TCR library preparation used molecular barcoding, with unique molecular identifiers applied to normalize quantification of the TCRbeta repertoire. The public reads were quality trimmed at Q25 with fastp and then assembled into clones with MiXCR by TCRdb, keeping productive beta chains. Records with the same CDR3 protein are collapsed into one entry carrying the most frequent genes and DNA. The sample table contains around 800,000 distinct CDR3 sequences; only one count was recorded for 15% to 20% of them. Approximately 5% of the sample is in the top ten clones.

The sequences come from PBMCs, mostly from graft donor cells, collected 360 days after TCRalphabeta/CD19-depleted stem cell transplant. These TCRs come from a male patient aged 10 to 17 who had a stem cell transplant for acute lymphoblastic leukemia, so the T cells may come from the graft donor.

This clonotype was seen a few times. The chain uses TRBV4-1 and TRBJ2-2, with D possibly TRBD1 on 6 matching bases. The CDR3 consists of 15 residues. Deletions cut 1 base from V and 5 bases from J, with 11 bases between. Germline V gene lookup returns CDR1 MGHRA and CDR2 YSYEKL. The CDR3 sequence: CASSQGLQGTGELFF. CDR3 nucleotide sequence: TGCGCCAGCAGCCAAGGACTCCAGGGGACCGGGGAGCTGTTTTTT.

V gene TRBV7-9 combines with J gene TRBJ2-7; either TRBD1 or TRBD2 may fit D (6 bases each). Trimming took off 5 bases at V and 5 bases at J, with 16 bases between the two ends. Germline CDR1 SEHNR, CDR2 FQNEAQ (reference sequence). CDR3 length: 14 residues. CDR3 sequence (DNA): TGTGCCAGCAGCCTTAGTGGGGGGCAGAACGAGCAGTACTTC. Translated: CASSLSGGQNEQYF.

The chain is built from TRBV20-1 and TRBJ2-2, with 8 bases lining up with TRBD2. The J segment lost 5 bases and the V segment lost 0 bases, leaving 14 bases of the junction unmatched. The CDR3 consists of 18 residues. Per the germline V gene, CDR1 is DFQATT and CDR2 is SNEGSKA (reference sequence). The CDR3 reads CSARDLTSGLGGTGELFF. CDR3 nucleotide sequence: TGCAGTGCTAGAGATCTAACTAGCGGCCTAGGGGGGACCGGGGAGCTGTTTTTT.

The chain recombines TRBV2 with TRBJ2-1; tentatively, D is TRBD1 (6 bases). V was shortened by 1 base and J by 5 bases, with 12 bases between the two germline ends. In germline, CDR1 is SNHLY, CDR2 FYNNEI. There are 15 residues in the CDR3. The CDR3 nucleotides are TGTGCCAGCAGTGAAGGGTTCCCAGGGGACAATGAGCAGTTCTTC. Residues: CASSEGFPGDNEQFF.

In its sample, this clonotype was seen a few times. The chain couples TRBV5-1 to TRBJ2-4, with TRBD1 identical over 8 bases. The CDR3 extends over 16 amino acids. Germline-derived CDR1 and CDR2 are SGHRS and YFSETQ. J lost 7 bases, V lost 0 bases, and 9 bases had no gene match. As DNA, the CDR3 is TGCGCCAGCAGCTTGGAGCCAGGGGGCACCGGCAACATTCAGTACTTC. This translates into CASSLEPGGTGNIQYF.

A few counts support this clonotype. The chain couples TRBV27 to TRBJ2-7; D is unclear. This CDR3 is 12 amino acids long. V was pared by 5 bases and J by 5 bases, with 10 bases between. Germline CDR1 MNHEY, CDR2 SMNVEV (reference sequence). The CDR3 region is CASSPMPHEQYF. The CDR3 region has the DNA TGTGCCAGCAGTCCTATGCCCCACGAGCAGTACTTC.

With respect to this clonotype: One end of the junction is discordant with germline, which a read error may explain. This chain uses TRBV5-1 with TRBJ1-1; D is ambiguous. The CDR3 is made up of 14 amino acids. CDR1 and CDR2 from the germline V gene are SGHRS and YFSETQ. The CDR3 coding sequence is TGCGCCGGCAGCTTCCTCGACACGAACACTGAAGCTTTCTTT. It yields the protein CAGSFLDTNTEAFF.

This clonotype was seen ten or more times. The gene calls are TRBV5-1 and TRBJ2-2, with D perhaps assigned TRBD1 or TRBD2 (5 bases each). The V and J ends lost 0 bases and 5 bases respectively, with 11 bases between them. The germline gives CDR1 SGHRS, CDR2 YFSETQ. This CDR3 contains 15 residues. CDR3 bases: TGCGCCAGCAGCTTGGTGGCAGGGAGTACCGGGGAGCTGTTTTTT. It translates to CASSLVAGSTGELFF.